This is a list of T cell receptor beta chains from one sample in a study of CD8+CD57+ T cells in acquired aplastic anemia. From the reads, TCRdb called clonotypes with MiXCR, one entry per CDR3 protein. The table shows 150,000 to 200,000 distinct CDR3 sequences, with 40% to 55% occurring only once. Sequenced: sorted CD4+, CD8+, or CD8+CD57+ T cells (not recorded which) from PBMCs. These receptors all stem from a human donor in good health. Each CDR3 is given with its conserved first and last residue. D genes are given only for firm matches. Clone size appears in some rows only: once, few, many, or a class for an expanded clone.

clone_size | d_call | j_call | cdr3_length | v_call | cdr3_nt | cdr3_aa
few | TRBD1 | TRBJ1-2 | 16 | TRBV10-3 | TGTGCCATCAGTGAGTCTATAGGGGGACAGGTTGATGGCTACACCTTC | CAISESIGGQVDGYTF
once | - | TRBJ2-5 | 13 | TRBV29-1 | TGCAGCGCGGGGACGGCGGGACGAGAGACCCAGTACTTC | CSAGTAGRETQYF
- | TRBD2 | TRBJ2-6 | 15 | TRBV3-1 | TGTGCCAGCAGCCGGGGGGGGTCTGGGGCCAACGTCCTGACTTTC | CASSRGGSGANVLTF
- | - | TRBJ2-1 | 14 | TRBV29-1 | TGCAGCGTTGAAGGCAGGGAGGACTACAATGAGCAGTTCTTC | CSVEGREDYNEQFF
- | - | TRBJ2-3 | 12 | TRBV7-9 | TGTGCCAGCAGCCCCGTCCCAGATACGCAGTATTTT | CASSPVPDTQYF
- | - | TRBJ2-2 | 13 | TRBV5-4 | TGTGCCAGCAGCCATCCGAACACCGGGGAGCTGTTTTTT | CASSHPNTGELFF
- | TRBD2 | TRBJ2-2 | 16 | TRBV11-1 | TGTGCCAGCAGCCCGACTAGCGGGGATACGTTCGGGGAGCTGTTTTTT | CASSPTSGDTFGELFF
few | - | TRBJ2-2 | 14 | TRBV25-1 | TGTGCCAGCAGTGAAGTGGGTTCGACCGGGGAGCTGTTTTTT | CASSEVGSTGELFF
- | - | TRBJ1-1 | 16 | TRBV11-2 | TGTGCCAGCAGCTTAGATAGACGGACCGTGAACACTGAAGCTTTCTTT | CASSLDRRTVNTEAFF
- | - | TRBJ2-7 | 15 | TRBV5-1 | TGCGCCAGCAGCTTGGCCGGGGACCTTACCTACGAGCAGTACTTC | CASSLAGDLTYEQYF
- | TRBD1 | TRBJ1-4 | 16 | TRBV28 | TGTGCCAGCAGTTCAAGGACAGGAGGTTTTAATGAAAAACTGTTTTTT | CASSSRTGGFNEKLFF
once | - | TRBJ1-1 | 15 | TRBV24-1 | TGTGCCACCAGTGACTCCGGGACACCAAACACTGAAGCTTTCTTT | CATSDSGTPNTEAFF
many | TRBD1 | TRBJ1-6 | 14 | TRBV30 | TGTGCCTGGAGTGTATGGCAGGGGGCTTCACCCCTCCACTTT | CAWSVWQGASPLHF
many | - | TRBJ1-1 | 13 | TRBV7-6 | TGTGCCAGCAGCTTAGACACGAACACTGAAGCTTTCTTT | CASSLDTNTEAFF
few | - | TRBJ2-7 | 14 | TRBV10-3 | TGTGCCATCAGTGAGGTCGGACTTAGCTACGAGCAGTACTTC | CAISEVGLSYEQYF
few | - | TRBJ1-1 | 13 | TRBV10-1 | TGCGCCAGCAGTGTTATGGGCCAGGCTGAAGCTTTCTTT | CASSVMGQAEAFF
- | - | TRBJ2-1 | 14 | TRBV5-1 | TGCGCCAGCGGTGGCGGGATGGCTTACAATGGGCAGTTCTTC | CASGGGMAYNGQFF
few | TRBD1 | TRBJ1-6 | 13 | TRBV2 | TGTGCCAGCAGTGAGGGACAGGGGCCACCCCTCCACTTT | CASSEGQGPPLHF
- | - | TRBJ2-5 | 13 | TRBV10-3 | TGTGCCTGCTCGTTGGGGGGCTCGGAGACCCAGTACTTC | CACSLGGSETQYF
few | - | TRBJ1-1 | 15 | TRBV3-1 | TGTGCCAGCAGCCAAGGTGGGGGGTGGTACACTGAAGCTTTCTTT | CASSQGGGWYTEAFF
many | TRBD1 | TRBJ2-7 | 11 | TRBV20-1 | TGCAGTGCTGGCTCCGGGACAGGGCAGTACTTC | CSAGSGTGQYF
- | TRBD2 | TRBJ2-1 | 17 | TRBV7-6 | TGTGCCAGCAGCTTAGGAGCTAGCGGGGGGCGAGACAATGAGCAGTTCTTC | CASSLGASGGRDNEQFF
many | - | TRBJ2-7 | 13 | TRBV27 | TGTGCCAGCAGACGGGACGGAACCTACGAGCAGTACTTC | CASRRDGTYEQYF
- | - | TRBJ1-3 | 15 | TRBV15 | TGTGCCACCGGGGGAGCGGGGAACTCTGGAAACACCATATATTTT | CATGGAGNSGNTIYF
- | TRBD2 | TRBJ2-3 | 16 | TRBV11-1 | TGTGCCAGCAGCTCCCAGACTAGCGGGATGGGGAGGACGCAGTATTTT | CASSSQTSGMGRTQYF
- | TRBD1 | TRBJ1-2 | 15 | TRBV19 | TGTGCCAGTAGTATCCTGGGACAGGGTGGCTATGGCTACACCTTC | CASSILGQGGYGYTF
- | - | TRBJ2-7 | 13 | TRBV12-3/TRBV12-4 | TGTGCCAGCAGAGCGAAGGCCAACTACGAGCAGTACTTC | CASRAKANYEQYF
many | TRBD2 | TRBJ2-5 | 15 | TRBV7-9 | TGTGCCAGCAGCCTGGTAGCGGGCTATCAAGAGACCCAGTACTTC | CASSLVAGYQETQYF
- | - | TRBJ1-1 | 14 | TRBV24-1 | TGTGCCACCAGTGAGGTAGGAGGGAACACTGAAGCTTTCTTT | CATSEVGGNTEAFF
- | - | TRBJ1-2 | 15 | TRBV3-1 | TGTGCCAGCAGCCAAGGCCCCGGGACGGGCTATGGCTACACCTTC | CASSQGPGTGYGYTF
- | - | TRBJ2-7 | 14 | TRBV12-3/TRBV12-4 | TGTGCCAGCAGTCCCGGACAGGGAGGGCTCGAGCAGTACTTC | CASSPGQGGLEQYF
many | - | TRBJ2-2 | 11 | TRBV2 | TGTGCCAGCACGAGAGAGGCTGGGCTGTTTTTT | CASTREAGLFF
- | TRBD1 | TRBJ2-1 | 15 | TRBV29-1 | TGCAGCGGCGCCGGGACAGAGTTATCCTACAATGAGCAGTTCTTC | CSGAGTELSYNEQFF
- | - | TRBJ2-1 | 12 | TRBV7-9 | TGTGCCAGCAACTTTAAGCCAGGGATTCTGTTCTTC | CASNFKPGILFF
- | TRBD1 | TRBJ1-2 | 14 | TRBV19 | TGTGCCAGTAGCACCTCGGGACAGGCCTATGGCTACACCTTC | CASSTSGQAYGYTF
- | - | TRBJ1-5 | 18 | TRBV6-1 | TGTGCCAGCAGTACCGGGACATTACCCTTTTTACGCAATCAGCCCCAGCATTTT | CASSTGTLPFLRNQPQHF
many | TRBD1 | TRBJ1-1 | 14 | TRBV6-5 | TGTGCCAGCAGTTCCGAGGGGGCAGGCGCTGAAGCTTTCTTT | CASSSEGAGAEAFF
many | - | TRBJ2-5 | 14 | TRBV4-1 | TGCGCCAGCAGCCCCGATAGATATCCGGGGGCCCAGTACTTC | CASSPDRYPGAQYF
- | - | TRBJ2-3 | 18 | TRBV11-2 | TGTGCCAGCAGCGGGAGACCGAAGACGGACCACCCTCCCGGTACGCAGTATTTT | CASSGRPKTDHPPGTQYF
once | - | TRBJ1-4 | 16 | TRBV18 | TGTGCCAGCTCACCCCAACCCACCGCAGGCAGAGAAAAACTGTTTTTT | CASSPQPTAGREKLFF
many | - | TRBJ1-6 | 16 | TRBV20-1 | TGCAGTGCTATTCTGGGGGGAAGCTCCTATAATTCACCCCTCCACTTT | CSAILGGSSYNSPLHF
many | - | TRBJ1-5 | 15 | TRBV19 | TGTGCCAGTAGACTGACAGGCGGGGGCAATCAGCCCCAGCATTTT | CASRLTGGGNQPQHF
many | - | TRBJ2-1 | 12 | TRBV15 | TGTGCCACCAGCCCGAGGGGTGATGAGCAGTTCTTC | CATSPRGDEQFF